This T cell receptor beta chain was recovered during a study of vaccination effects on CD4 cells after COVID-19. Overall study results and limits: The study found marked clonal contraction of infection- and vaccine-induced clones late after vaccination. Early timepoints after infection were absent, and convalescent patients were few in the study.

Expansion with viral peptide pools was applied to antigen-specific CD4+ T cells by the ViraFEST assay prior to sequencing. After roughly ten days in culture, the CD4+ T cells were isolated. The healthy vaccine recipients, who had no prior SARS-CoV-2 infection, showed negative nucleocapsid antibodies. Method: immunoSEQ multiplex PCR; TCRdb's copy keeps in-frame clones and lacks some. The data show tens of thousands of clones, around 78% seen once. A word on this clone: Its target is not known.

CDR3 length: 15 residues. V dropped 4 bases and J dropped 2 bases, with 13 bases sitting between them. From germline, CDR1 is SGHTA and CDR2 FQGNSA. This chain connects TRBV7-2 to TRBJ2-3, with a possible D match to TRBD1 (6 bases). The specimen comprised CD4+ T cells from PBMCs cultured with HCoV-OC43 spike peptides, sampled before COVID-19 vaccination. Noted subset: HCoV-OC43 spike overlapping peptide pool stimulation. The TCR was taken from a human donor who received a COVID-19 vaccine. CDR3 bases: TGTGCCAGCAGCTCCCCGGGACATACCACAGATACGCAGTATTTT. It yields the protein CASSSPGHTTDTQYF.